The TCR beta chain described here comes from a study of cytotoxic CD8 clonotypes in ibrutinib-treated CLL. This clone occurred a few times. Germline values: CDR1 SGHRS, CDR2 YFSETQ. With 0 bases removed from V and 4 bases from J, the gap between germline ends came to 13 bases. The CDR3 is made up of 16 amino acids. Generated by immunoSEQ multiplex PCR, the TCRdb table keeps only in-frame clones and is missing some. The repertoire has approximately 32,000 clones, about half of them found once; the top ten carry under 20%. V and J are TRBV5-1 and TRBJ2-2, with a tentative D call TRBD2 (5 bases). The origin of this receptor is a human donor with chronic lymphocytic leukemia. Sequenced material: PBMCs, taken before ibrutinib treatment. Here the CDR3 DNA reads TGCGCCAGCAGCTTGGTTCCGTATCGGGGCACCGGGGAGCTGTTTTTT. Amino acids: CASSLVPYRGTGELFF.